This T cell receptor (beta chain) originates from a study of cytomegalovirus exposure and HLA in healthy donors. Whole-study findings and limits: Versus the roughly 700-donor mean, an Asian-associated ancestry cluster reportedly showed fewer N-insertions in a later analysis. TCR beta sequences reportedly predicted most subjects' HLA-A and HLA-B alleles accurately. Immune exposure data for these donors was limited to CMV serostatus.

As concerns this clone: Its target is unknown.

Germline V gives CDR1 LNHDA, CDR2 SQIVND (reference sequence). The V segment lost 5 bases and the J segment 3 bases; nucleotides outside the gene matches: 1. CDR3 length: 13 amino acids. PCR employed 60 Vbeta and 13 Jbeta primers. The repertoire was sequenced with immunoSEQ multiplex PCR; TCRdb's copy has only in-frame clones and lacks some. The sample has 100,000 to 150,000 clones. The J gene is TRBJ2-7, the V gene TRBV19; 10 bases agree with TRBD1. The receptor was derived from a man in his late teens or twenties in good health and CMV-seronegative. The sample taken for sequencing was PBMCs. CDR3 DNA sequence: TGTGCCAGTAGTCGGGACAGGGGCTACGAGCAGTACTTC. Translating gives CASSRDRGYEQYF.